This TCR beta chain originates from a study of cytomegalovirus exposure and HLA in healthy donors. Notes on the study in general: At a 0.05 false discovery rate, a later analysis found some 18,000 TCR beta sequences to be associated with HLA alleles.

This CDR3 has 19 amino acids. J gave up 4 bases and V 2 bases, and 21 bases lay outside the gene matches. CDR1 is GTSNPN, CDR2 SVGIG, per germline (reference sequence). On this clone itself: What it binds is unknown.

The PCR used 60 Vbeta and 13 Jbeta primers. Sequencing was performed with immunoSEQ multiplex PCR; in TCRdb, only in-frame clones are kept and a portion is missing. Across approximately 110,000 clones, the top ten clones capture more than 0.5% of the sample. The chain combines TRBV30 with TRBJ1-2, with 8 bases aligning to TRBD1. The source is a man aged 50 to 60 in good health and CMV-seronegative. The sample comprised PBMCs. The CDR3 nucleotides are TGTGCCTGGAGTCCCCCCCCCGACAGGGGCCGATGGCCGGGCTATGGCTACACCTTC. This codes for CAWSPPPDRGRWPGYGYTF.